This T cell receptor beta chain was found in a study of blood T cell repertoires in COVID-19. Across the whole study: Researchers got acute and convalescent COVID-19 samples from the United States, Italy and Spain. PBMCs, B-cell-depleted T cells, or T cells were the source of the cDNA or gDNA that made up the material.

Study processing details: By means of reference gene primer amplification, nucleated cell counts were estimated. Clones were read by immunoSEQ multiplex PCR, and TCRdb kept only the in-frame ones, dropping some. V, J and clone size reflect that table, while D and trimming were determined from the DNA. This table holds about 67,000 clones, around 85% found once. The germline V gene encodes CDR1 ENHRY and CDR2 SYGVKD. The CDR3 has 16 amino acids. Trimming removed 3 bases at V and 9 bases at J, with 24 bases between. Input material: peripheral blood. The J gene is TRBJ2-7, the V gene TRBV10-3, with D possibly matching TRBD1 (5 bases). This receptor was obtained from a man aged 50-59 years with active COVID-19. CDR3 nucleotide sequence: TGTGCCATCAGTGACCGGACCTATCCCTGGGGAAGGGGGCAGTACTTC. It codes for CAISDRTYPWGRGQYF.